The 15 T cell receptor beta chains presented below share a single source sample, sequenced in a study of cytomegalovirus exposure and HLA in healthy donors. PCR primers comprised 60 Vbeta and 13 Jbeta primers. TCRdb's table, derived via immunoSEQ multiplex PCR, lists solely in-frame clones and lacks some. The sample records 210,000 or so clones, almost 85% being singletons. The sequenced material came from PBMCs. The receptors derive from a woman in her forties in good health and CMV-seronegative.

This clone was recorded only once. This same CDR3 is encoded by further DNA sequences in the sample. This chain connects TRBV4-3 to TRBJ2-7; 10 bases are shared with TRBD1. In germline, CDR1 is LGHNA, CDR2 YSLEER. V shed 0 bases, J shed 3 bases, and the junction held 2 bases outside the gene matches. This CDR3 comprises 15 residues. The CDR3 loop reads CASSQDRTGGYEQYF. In nucleotides, the CDR3 is TGCGCCAGCAGCCAAGATCGGACAGGGGGCTACGAGCAGTACTTC.

This clone showed up just once. V gene TRBV7-9 combines with J gene TRBJ1-3, with 8 bases fitting TRBD1. Germline V gene sequence: CDR1 SEHNR, CDR2 FQNEAQ (reference sequence). This CDR3 has 16 residues. The V segment lost 1 base and the J segment 4 bases; nucleotides outside the gene matches: 6. CDR3 sequence: CASSLGSRGPGNTIYF. In nucleotides, the CDR3 is TGTGCCAGCAGCTTAGGTAGCAGGGGGCCCGGAAACACCATATATTTT.

The chain uses TRBV5-1 and TRBJ2-1; TRBD2 might be the D (6 bases). CDR3 length: 15 amino acids. Trimming stripped 6 bases from V and 4 bases from J, with 17 bases between. Germline loops: CDR1 SGHRS, CDR2 YFSETQ. The CDR3 sequence is CASTPRDSTYNEQFF. The CDR3 coding sequence is TGCGCCAGCACTCCAAGGGACTCAACATACAATGAGCAGTTCTTC.

J is TRBJ1-1 and V is TRBV2; 9 bases align to TRBD1. The V gene's germline CDR1 is SNHLY and CDR2 FYNNEI. The CDR3 has 16 amino acids. J gave up 3 bases and V 6 bases, and 11 bases lay outside the gene matches. CDR3: CASRRTGDLLDTEAFF. The CDR3 bases are TGTGCCAGCAGAAGGACAGGGGATCTGTTAGACACTGAAGCTTTCTTT.

This clone has more than one count but fewer than ten. The V and J genes are TRBV5-6 and TRBJ1-4, with 7 bases lining up with TRBD1. The V gene end was trimmed by 4 bases and the J gene end by 1 base; junction bases not matched to a gene: 4. The CDR3 is 15 residues long. The germline V gene encodes CDR1 SGHDT and CDR2 YYEEEE. CDR3 loop: CASSRDSITNEKLFF. The CDR3 region has the DNA TGTGCCAGCAGCCGGGACAGCATAACTAATGAAAAACTGTTTTTT.

This sequence joins TRBV7-8 and TRBJ1-6; TRBD1 matches at 9 bases. After removal of 4 bases from V and 9 bases from J, the junction contained 10 bases not matched to a gene. The germline CDR1 and CDR2 sequences are SGHVS and FQNEAQ. This CDR3 region has 16 residues. CDR3 sequence (DNA): TGTGCCAGCAGCTCGAACCGCCCGGGACAGGGTTCACCCCTCCACTTT. As protein: CASSSNRPGQGSPLHF.

The rearrangement links TRBV6-6 to TRBJ1-2, with D possibly TRBD1 on 6 matching bases. The germline gives CDR1 MNHNY, CDR2 SVGAGI (reference sequence). Trimming took off 0 bases at V and 7 bases at J, with 15 bases between the two ends. This CDR3 has 15 amino acids. The CDR3 here is CASSYSGTRRAGYTF. The CDR3 coding sequence is TGTGCCAGCAGTTACTCAGGGACACGGCGGGCTGGCTACACCTTC.

The chain employs TRBV27 and TRBJ2-5; 13 nucleotides agree with TRBD2. The J call may be in error: the DNA end matches TRBJ2-7 better. Germline V lookup: CDR1 MNHEY, CDR2 SMNVEV (reference sequence). This CDR3 region has 18 residues. CDR3 in DNA: TGTGCCAGCAGTTCCGAGACTAGCGGGGGGATGAAGTCCTACGAGCAGTACTTC. Translation gives CASSSETSGGMKSYEQYF.

CDR3 residues: CASSFQGEDYGYTF. CDR3 DNA sequence: TGTGCCAGCAGCTTTCAAGGGGAGGACTATGGCTACACCTTC. The gene calls are TRBV7-8 and TRBJ1-2; maybe TRBD1 (5 bases). Deletions cut 3 bases from V and 3 bases from J, with 11 bases between. Germline loops: CDR1 SGHVS, CDR2 FQNEAQ. The CDR3 runs 14 residues. The full variable domain, its missing parts supplied by reference TRBV7-8 and TRBJ1-2, is GAGVSQSPRYKVAKRGQDVALRCDPISGHVSLFWYQQALGQGPEFLTYFQNEAQLDKSGLPSDRFFAERPEGSVSTLKIQRTQQEDSAVYLCASSFQGEDYGYTFGSGTRLTVV.

V gene TRBV2 combines with J gene TRBJ2-2; 8 bases agree with TRBD1. V shed 6 bases, J shed 3 bases, and the junction held 3 bases outside the gene matches. The CDR3 is 14 residues long. Per germline, CDR1 SNHLY and CDR2 FYNNEI. For the CDR3, the DNA is TGTGCCAGCAGCCAGGGGGCATACACCGGGGAGCTGTTTTTT. This sequence encodes CASSQGAYTGELFF.

The rearrangement links TRBV9 to TRBJ2-7; D is possibly TRBD1 (6 bases). The CDR3 covers 14 residues. V gave up 4 bases and J gave up 2 bases, with 13 bases separating them. The germline V gene has CDR1 SGDLS and CDR2 YYNGEE. The CDR3 is CASSPRTAAYEQYF. The CDR3 region has the DNA TGTGCCAGCAGCCCCCGGACAGCCGCCTACGAGCAGTACTTC.

The chain recombines TRBV25-1 with TRBJ1-4, with TRBD1 as a possible D gene (6 bases). Germline CDR1 is MGHDK and CDR2 is SYGVNS. This CDR3 is built from 13 residues. Trimming cost V 9 bases and J 8 bases, with 16 bases left between them. The CDR3 sequence is CASSQGIFEKLFF. The CDR3 DNA is TGTGCCAGTTCACAGGGCATTTTCGAAAAACTGTTTTTT. The full variable domain, rest sourced from reference TRBV25-1 and TRBJ1-4, is EADIYQTPRYLVIGTGKKITLECSQTMGHDKMYWYQQDPGMELHLIHYSYGVNSTEKGDLSSESTVSRIRTEHFPLTLESARPSHTSQYLCASSQGIFEKLFFGSGTQLSVL.

This clone was seen only once. This chain joins TRBV5-1 and TRBJ1-2; D gene uncertain. V lost 4 bases and J lost 7, with 17 bases in between. The CDR3 contains 14 residues. The germline V gene encodes CDR1 SGHRS and CDR2 YFSETQ. The CDR3 nucleotides are TGCGCCAGCAGCCAGGTCGCAGAGCTGGCTGGCTACACCTTC. This translates into CASSQVAELAGYTF.

The V gene is TRBV5-1, the J gene TRBJ1-1; D gene ambiguous. The V end was cut by 4 bases, the J end by 1 base, with 11 bases between. Germline-derived CDR1 and CDR2 are SGHRS and YFSETQ. The length of the CDR3 is 14 residues. The CDR3 nucleotides read TGCGCCAGCAGCCTGACACCCCAGAACACTGAAGCTTTCTTT. The encoded protein is CASSLTPQNTEAFF.

The genes are TRBV19 and TRBJ2-3; 15 bases map to TRBD2. The junction had 16 bases not matched to a gene; V was cut back by 4 bases and J by 11 bases. Germline assignment: CDR1 LNHDA and CDR2 SQIVND (reference sequence). The CDR3 contains 18 residues. CDR3 residues: CASSRGLAGGQGPTEQYF. In nucleotides, the CDR3 is TGTGCCAGTAGTAGGGGACTAGCGGGGGGCCAAGGGCCGACGGAGCAGTATTTT.